One and the same sample provided the 12 T cell receptor beta chains below, sequenced in a study of shared clonotypes between healthy human individuals. Method: immunoSEQ multiplex PCR; TCRdb's copy keeps in-frame clones and lacks some. The sample yields a few million clones, just over 90% seen once. Sample: naive CD4+ T cells from PBMCs. Subset here: CD45RA+ positively selected. These receptors were obtained from a man aged 18 to 35 in good health. Some clones in this sample may be carry-over from other donors' samples.

The V call is TRBV5-1, the J call TRBJ1-1, with 7 bases that match TRBD1. This CDR3 spans 13 amino acids. CDR1 SGHRS and CDR2 YFSETQ come from the germline V gene. V lost 4 bases, J lost 6 bases, and 6 bases stayed unmatched. The CDR3 nucleotides are TGCGCCAGCAGCAATACAGGGGTTGCTGAAGCTTTCTTT. It encodes CASSNTGVAEAFF.

The V call is TRBV7-3, the J call TRBJ1-2, with unresolved D. This CDR3 has 13 residues. CDR1 is SGHTA and CDR2 is FQGTGA in the germline V gene. V lost 3 bases to trimming and J lost 8 bases, with 13 bases between them. The DNA of the CDR3 is TGTGCCAGCAGCTTGGCGGCAGGTGGCGGCTACACCTTC. Its translation: CASSLAAGGGYTF.

The chain joins TRBV7-3 to TRBJ2-7, with 9 bases that match TRBD1. The V and J ends lost 2 bases and 3 bases, in that order; junction bases with no gene match: 5. This CDR3 is 15 amino acids long. Per the germline V gene, CDR1 is SGHTA and CDR2 is FQGTGA. The CDR3 coding sequence is TGTGCCAGCAGCTTAGTTGCGACAGGGGGCTACGAGCAGTACTTC. It is translated as CASSLVATGGYEQYF.

The chain combines TRBV5-8 with TRBJ2-2, with a possible D match to TRBD1 (5 bases). Trimming removed 0 bases at V and 5 bases at J, with 5 bases between. The germline gives CDR1 SGHTS, CDR2 YDEGEE. This CDR3 contains 13 residues. CDR3 residues: CASSLAGTGELFF. CDR3 in DNA: TGTGCCAGCAGCTTGGCAGGGACCGGGGAGCTGTTTTTT.

A few counts support this clone. The chain links TRBV6-1 to TRBJ1-5, with 7 bases that match TRBD1. The junction had 4 bases not matched to a gene; V was cut back by 2 bases and J by 3 bases. The CDR3 spans 15 residues. The germline CDR1 and CDR2 sequences are MNHNS and SASEGT. This CDR3 reads CASSEHDRDNQPQHF. DNA of the CDR3: TGTGCCAGCAGTGAACACGACAGGGACAATCAGCCCCAGCATTTT.

This rearrangement joins TRBV7-3 to TRBJ2-1; perhaps TRBD2 as D (6 bases). Trimming shortened V by 5 bases and J by 9 bases, and 14 bases separated the two germline ends. This CDR3 is 13 amino acids long. Per the germline V gene, CDR1 is SGHTA and CDR2 is FQGTGA. The CDR3 is CASSPPGGSEQFF. In DNA form, the CDR3 reads TGTGCCAGCAGCCCGCCCGGGGGTAGTGAGCAGTTCTTC. Complete variable domain (other parts from reference TRBV7-3 and TRBJ2-1): GAGVSQTPSNKVTEKGKYVELRCDPISGHTALYWYRQSLGQGPEFLIYFQGTGAADDSGLPNDRFFAVRPEGSVSTLKIQRTERGDSAVYLCASSPPGGSEQFFGPGTRLTVL.

The chain is built from TRBV7-3 and TRBJ2-5; the D gene could be TRBD1 or TRBD2 (5 bases each). The V and J ends lost 5 bases and 2 bases respectively, with 15 bases between them. CDR3 length equals 15 residues. Germline values: CDR1 SGHTA, CDR2 FQGTGA. Here the CDR3 reads CASSPPGTFQETQYF. DNA for the CDR3: TGTGCCAGCAGCCCCCCCGGGACCTTTCAAGAGACCCAGTACTTC.

V gene TRBV29-1 combines with J gene TRBJ2-3; either TRBD1 or TRBD2 may fit D (6 bases each). Trimming stripped 4 bases from V and 4 bases from J, with 21 bases between. The germline CDR1 and CDR2 sequences are SQVTM and ANQGSEA. The length of the CDR3 is 16 residues. The DNA of the CDR3 is TGCAGCGTTGGAGGGCCCAGGGGAGGAACGGCAGATACGCAGTATTTT. Amino acids: CSVGGPRGGTADTQYF.

This clone was observed a few times. The genes are TRBV9 and TRBJ1-3, with TRBD1 matching over 10 bases. The CDR3 spans 18 residues. Germline V gives CDR1 SGDLS, CDR2 YYNGEE. J gave up 7 bases and V 3 bases, and 16 bases lay outside the gene matches. For the CDR3, the DNA is TGTGCCAGCAGCGAGACCTTGACAGGGGGCTCAGGGACTAACACCATATATTTT. Its protein product is CASSETLTGGSGTNTIYF.

CDR3 nucleotide sequence: TGTGCCAGCAGCTTAGATAGGGACACCGGGGAGCTGTTTTTT. Protein product: CASSLDRDTGELFF. The chain couples TRBV7-3 to TRBJ2-2, with unresolved D. In germline, CDR1 is SGHTA, CDR2 FQGTGA. The length of the CDR3 is 14 residues. V lost 2 bases and J 3 bases, leaving 7 bases between the germline ends. Using reference TRBV7-3 and TRBJ2-2 for the parts outside the CDR3, the full variable domain is GAGVSQTPSNKVTEKGKYVELRCDPISGHTALYWYRQSLGQGPEFLIYFQGTGAADDSGLPNDRFFAVRPEGSVSTLKIQRTERGDSAVYLCASSLDRDTGELFFGEGSRLTVL.

This sequence joins TRBV7-9 and TRBJ2-7, with D unresolved. Trimming removed 1 base at V and 6 bases at J, with 10 bases between. The CDR3 loop spans 13 amino acids. The germline CDR1 and CDR2 sequences are SEHNR and FQNEAQ (reference sequence). CDR3 amino acids: CASSLGGVGEQYF. DNA for the CDR3: TGTGCCAGCAGCTTAGGAGGCGTTGGCGAGCAGTACTTC.

The chain employs TRBV11-3 and TRBJ2-5; TRBD2 aligns across 9 bases. This CDR3 comprises 15 residues. With 1 base clipped from V and 5 bases from J, the junction kept 5 bases outside the gene matches. Germline V gives CDR1 SGHNT, CDR2 YENEEA. CDR3: CASSLGLAGRETQYF. CDR3 DNA: TGTGCCAGCAGCTTAGGGCTAGCGGGAAGGGAGACCCAGTACTTC.